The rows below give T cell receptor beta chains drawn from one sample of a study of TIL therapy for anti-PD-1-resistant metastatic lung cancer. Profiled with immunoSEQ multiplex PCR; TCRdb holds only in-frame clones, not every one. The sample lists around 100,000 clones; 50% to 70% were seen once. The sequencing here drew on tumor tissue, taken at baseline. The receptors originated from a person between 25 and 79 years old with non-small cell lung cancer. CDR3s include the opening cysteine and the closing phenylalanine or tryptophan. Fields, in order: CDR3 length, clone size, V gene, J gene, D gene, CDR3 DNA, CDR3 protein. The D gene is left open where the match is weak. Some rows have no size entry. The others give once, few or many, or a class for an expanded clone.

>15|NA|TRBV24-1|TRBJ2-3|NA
TGTGCCACCAGTGATTTGGTAGCGAACACAGATACGCAGTATTTT
CATSDLVANTDTQYF
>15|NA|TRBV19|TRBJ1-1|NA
TGTGCCAGTACCAAAGGGGGGCCTAGAAACACTGAAGCTTTCTTT
CASTKGGPRNTEAFF
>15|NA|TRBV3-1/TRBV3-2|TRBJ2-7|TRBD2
TGTGCCAGCAGCCAAGGGGCTAGCGGGAGCGACGAGCAGTACTTC
CASSQGASGSDEQYF
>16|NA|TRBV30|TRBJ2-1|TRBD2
TGTGCCTGGAGTAGGGCTAGCGGGAGGCGGTACAATGAGCAGTTCTTC
CAWSRASGRRYNEQFF
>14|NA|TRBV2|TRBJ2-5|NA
TGTGCCAGCAGTGGACGAGCTGGTGGGGAGACCCAGTACTTC
CASSGRAGGETQYF
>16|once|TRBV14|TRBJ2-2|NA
TGTGCCAGCAGCCGCCAGGGGCAGGTTCTCACCGGGGAGCTGTTTTTT
CASSRQGQVLTGELFF
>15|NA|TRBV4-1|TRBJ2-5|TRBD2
TGCGCCAGCAGCCCACTAGCGGGGTACCAAGAGACCCAGTACTTC
CASSPLAGYQETQYF
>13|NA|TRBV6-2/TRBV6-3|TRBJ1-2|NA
TGTGCCAGCAGTAACACAGCGAAGGATGGCTACACCTTC
CASSNTAKDGYTF
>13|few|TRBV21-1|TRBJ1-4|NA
TGTGCCAGCAGAGGCAGGGAGGGGGAAAAACTGTTTTTT
CASRGREGEKLFF
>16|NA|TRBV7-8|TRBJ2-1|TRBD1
TGTGCCAGCAGCTCCCAGGGACAGGGGAAGGGGTATGAGCAGTTCTTC
CASSSQGQGKGYEQFF
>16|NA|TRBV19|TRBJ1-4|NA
TGTGCCAGTAGTGGTGACCAGGGTCGGACAAAGGAAAAACTGTTTTTT
CASSGDQGRTKEKLFF
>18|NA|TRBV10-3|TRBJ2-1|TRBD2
TGTGCCATCAGTGATCTTAAACTAGCGGGAGGAACCTACAATGAGCAGTTCTTC
CAISDLKLAGGTYNEQFF
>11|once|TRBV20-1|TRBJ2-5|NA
TGCAGTGCTAAAGCCCTTGAGACCCAGTACTTC
CSAKALETQYF
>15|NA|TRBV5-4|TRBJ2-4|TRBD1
TGTGCCAGCAGCGTACCGGGACAGGGGAAAAACATTCAGTACTTC
CASSVPGQGKNIQYF
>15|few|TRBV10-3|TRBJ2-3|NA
TGTGCCACTTCCCCGGCCATACGTAGCACAGATACGCAGTATTTT
CATSPAIRSTDTQYF
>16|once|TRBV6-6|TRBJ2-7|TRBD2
TGTGCCAGCAGTCCCCGGGGACTAGCGGGGGGCTACGAGCAGTACTTC
CASSPRGLAGGYEQYF
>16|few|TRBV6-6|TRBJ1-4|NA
TGTGCCAGCAGTTACGGGCTTATAATGACTAATGAAAAACTGTTTTTT
CASSYGLIMTNEKLFF